The 3 T cell receptor beta chains in this list originate from one sample, sequenced in a study of neurological immune-mediated disorders. TCRdb re-analysed the 5' RACE reads in MiXCR, keeping a single row per CDR3 protein. Of nearly 60,000 distinct CDR3 sequences listed, 3% to 4% are singletons. Sequencing was performed on PBMCs. The source is a woman in her sixties or seventies with multiple sclerosis.

This clonotype was recorded a few times. CDR3: CASSRTGVEETQYF. In nucleotides, the CDR3 is TGTGCCAGCAGCCGGACAGGGGTCGAAGAGACCCAGTACTTC. J is TRBJ2-5 and V is TRBV5-8, with 9 bases identical to TRBD1. Looked up from germline, CDR1 is SGHTS and CDR2 is YDEGEE. V was pared by 4 bases and J by 3 bases, with 4 bases of the junction left unmatched. This CDR3 has 14 amino acids.

This clonotype appeared many times. The V and J genes are TRBV24-1 and TRBJ2-5; 9 positions agree with TRBD1. Germline CDR1 KGHDR, CDR2 SFDVKD. Trimming removed 2 bases from V and 4 bases from J; junction bases left unmatched: 4. CDR3 length: 15 residues. CDR3 protein: CATSDSGTGSETQYF. Written as DNA, the CDR3 is TGTGCCACCAGTGATTCCGGGACAGGGTCAGAGACCCAGTACTTC.

This clonotype was picked up many times. The J gene is TRBJ1-6, the V gene TRBV12-3 or TRBV12-4; D call uncertain. This CDR3 has 13 amino acids. V was clipped by 6 bases and J by 7 bases, with 10 bases between them. The CDR3 protein is CASRVEGNSPLHF. CDR3 sequence (DNA): TGTGCCAGCAGGGTAGAAGGAAATTCACCCCTCCACTTT.